A single sample gave rise to the 14 T cell receptor beta chains below, sequenced in a study of cytomegalovirus exposure and HLA in healthy donors (dated by TCRdb to the late 2010s). Library preparation was by the immunoSEQ multiplex PCR assay. A mixture of 60 forward primers for TCR Vbeta segments and 13 reverse primers for TCR Jbeta segments was used in the multiplex PCR. TCRdb carries this immuneACCESS record with in-frame sequences only. Its versions omit some clonotypes, under half of them owing to an unresolved V gene in the studies checked, with the rest unexplained. A total of fewer than 200,000 clones appear in this sample, roughly 87% of them only once. Of the sample, around 0.25% is held by the ten largest clones. The sequenced sample was PBMCs. These TCRs come from a girl under three years old in good health and CMV-seronegative.

The V gene is TRBV30, the J gene TRBJ2-5, with D tentatively TRBD2 (5 bases). Germline CDR1 and CDR2: GTSNPN and SVGIG (reference sequence). V was shortened by 0 bases and J by 5 bases, with 10 bases between the two germline ends. The CDR3 contains 13 residues. The CDR3 is CAWSVASWETQYF. Here the CDR3 DNA reads TGTGCCTGGAGTGTAGCTAGCTGGGAGACCCAGTACTTC.

This chain connects TRBV2 to TRBJ2-1; 11 bases fit TRBD2. This CDR3 comprises 16 residues. Germline V gene data show CDR1 as SNHLY and CDR2 as FYNNEI. Germline trimming cut 4 bases from V and 3 bases from J; bases unmatched to any gene: 5. The CDR3: CASSATGTSGYNEQFF. The CDR3 DNA reads as TGTGCCAGCAGTGCAACCGGGACTAGCGGCTACAATGAGCAGTTCTTC.

The rearrangement joins TRBV7-9 to TRBJ2-1; 7 bases are a match to TRBD2. CDR1 and CDR2 from the germline V gene are SEHNR and FQNEAQ (reference sequence). The CDR3 is 14 residues long. V lost 1 base to trimming and J lost 4 bases; unmatched junction nucleotides: 1. In DNA, the CDR3 is TGTGCCAGCAGCTTAGAGCGGGGATACAATGAGCAGTTCTTC. It codes for CASSLERGYNEQFF.

The chain employs TRBV4-1 and TRBJ2-7; perhaps TRBD2 as D (6 bases). Germline CDR1 is MGHRA and CDR2 is YSYEKL. CDR3 size: 17 residues. Trimming shortened V by 4 bases and J by 0 bases, and 19 bases separated the two germline ends. CDR3 amino acids: CASSRGAGFTSSYEQYF. The DNA for the CDR3 is TGCGCCAGCAGCCGCGGGGCCGGATTTACCAGCTCCTACGAGCAGTACTTC.

The chain combines TRBV11-2 with TRBJ2-1; D is unclear. This CDR3 has 13 residues. CDR1 SGHAT and CDR2 FQNNGV come from the germline V gene. Trimming shortened V by 0 bases and J by 7 bases, and 7 bases separated the two germline ends. CDR3 protein: CASSLELPNEQFF. The DNA for the CDR3 is TGTGCCAGCAGCTTAGAACTGCCGAATGAGCAGTTCTTC.

V is TRBV5-1 and J is TRBJ2-5; 12 bases agree with TRBD2. The CDR3 runs to 16 residues. CDR1 SGHRS and CDR2 YFSETQ come from the germline V gene. The J segment lost 2 bases and the V segment lost 2 bases, leaving 4 bases of the junction unmatched. The CDR3 loop reads CASSFGLAGGQETQYF. The DNA of the CDR3 is TGCGCCAGCAGCTTCGGCCTAGCGGGGGGGCAAGAGACCCAGTACTTC.

The gene calls are TRBV9 and TRBJ2-7; 7 positions agree with TRBD1. The length of the CDR3 is 15 residues. The ends lost 4 bases at V and 0 bases at J; junction bases unmatched: 7. Per the germline V gene, CDR1 is SGDLS and CDR2 is YYNGEE. Here the CDR3 reads CASSPRTGNSYEQYF. The CDR3 coding sequence is TGTGCCAGCAGCCCGAGGACAGGAAACTCCTACGAGCAGTACTTC. The full variable domain, its missing parts supplied by reference TRBV9 and TRBJ2-7, is DSGVTQTPKHLITATGQRVTLRCSPRSGDLSVYWYQQSLDQGLQFLIQYYNGEERAKGNILERFSAQQFPDLHSELNLSSLELGDSALYFCASSPRTGNSYEQYFGPGTRLTVT.

The chain joins TRBV13 to TRBJ2-7; weak D call: TRBD2 (5 bases). Deletions cut 1 base from V and 0 bases from J, with 7 bases between. CDR1 and CDR2 (germline): PRHDT, FYEKMQ (reference sequence). CDR3 size: 14 residues. The CDR3 reads CASSLAGSSYEQYF. DNA of the CDR3: TGTGCCAGCAGCTTAGCGGGGAGCTCCTACGAGCAGTACTTC.

The count of this clone is one. V is TRBV7-6 and J is TRBJ2-1; 11 nucleotides line up with TRBD2. Germline CDR1 is SGHVS and CDR2 is FNYEAQ. Losses at the gene ends were 3 bases for V and 4 bases for J; bases not matched to a gene: 8. This CDR3 region has 17 residues. The CDR3 nucleotides read TGTGCCAGCAGCTTGCGAATGGGACTAGCGGAGTACAATGAGCAGTTCTTC. Amino acids: CASSLRMGLAEYNEQFF.

This clone was recorded only once. This chain uses TRBV27 with TRBJ1-3; perhaps TRBD1 as D (5 bases). Germline V CDR1 and CDR2: MNHEY, SMNVEV (reference sequence). The CDR3 length is 15 residues. V was trimmed by 3 bases and J by 4 bases, leaving 13 bases between them. CDR3 sequence reads: CASSLSGGEGNTIYF. As DNA, the CDR3 is TGTGCCAGCAGTTTGTCCGGGGGTGAAGGAAACACCATATATTTT.

V usage is TRBV11-2 and J usage is TRBJ1-2, with 8 bases identical to TRBD1. Germline assignment: CDR1 SGHAT and CDR2 FQNNGV. J gave up 4 bases and V 5 bases, and 12 bases lay outside the gene matches. CDR3 length equals 16 residues. CDR3 protein: CASSPNTGGRIYGYTF. CDR3 in DNA: TGTGCCAGCAGCCCTAACACAGGGGGGAGAATCTATGGCTACACCTTC.

The J gene is TRBJ1-1, the V gene TRBV25-1; possible D gene TRBD1, 5 bases. The CDR3 spans 13 residues. Deletions cut 4 bases from V and 3 bases from J, with 9 bases between. CDR1 and CDR2 from the germline V gene are MGHDK and SYGVNS. The CDR3 spells CASSAQVYTEAFF. The CDR3 bases are TGTGCCAGCAGTGCACAGGTTTACACTGAAGCTTTCTTT. The full variable domain, rest sourced from reference TRBV25-1 and TRBJ1-1, is EADIYQTPRYLVIGTGKKITLECSQTMGHDKMYWYQQDPGMELHLIHYSYGVNSTEKGDLSSESTVSRIRTEHFPLTLESARPSHTSQYLCASSAQVYTEAFFGQGTRLTVV.

The chain recombines TRBV19 with TRBJ2-3; 8 nucleotides match TRBD2. The V and J ends lost 1 base and 4 bases, in that order; junction bases with no gene match: 10. The CDR3 has 17 residues. Germline V gene data show CDR1 as LNHDA and CDR2 as SQIVND (reference sequence). The CDR3 bases are TGTGCCAGTAGTATAGGGGCCCAGCGGGGGACCTCAGATACGCAGTATTTT. Its translation: CASSIGAQRGTSDTQYF.

The chain carries TRBV13 and TRBJ1-1; TRBD1 aligns across 7 bases. This CDR3 is 17 amino acids long. Germline lookup yields CDR1 PRHDT and CDR2 FYEKMQ (reference sequence). Trimming took 5 bases from V and 0 from J; bases not matched to a gene: 12. CDR3 sequence (DNA): TGTGCCAGCAGCCCAGTGCGGCAGGGGGGAATGAACACTGAAGCTTTCTTT. This sequence encodes CASSPVRQGGMNTEAFF.